This entry concerns a single TCR beta chain. The antigen this receptor binds is unknown. The sample holds no much larger clone one base away, and base qualities are not on file. This specimen's time point label, per the study, means: week 23, last vaccination. Every vaccine dose consisted of 300 ug of a 20-mer mutant IDH1 peptide in Montanide, administered subcutaneously together with topical imiquimod. The donors had newly diagnosed IDH1-mutant astrocytomas of WHO grade 3 or 4 that showed loss of nuclear ATRX. The samples were drawn from NOA16, a multicentre, single-arm, open-label phase I trial in Germany that tested a mutant IDH1 peptide vaccine in humans for the first time. Genomic DNA for TCRB sequencing was extracted from EDTA blood using the DNeasy Blood and Tissue Kit. CDR1 and CDR2 (LNHDA, SQIVND) derive from the germline V gene (reference sequence). Its CDR3 holds 16 amino acids, cysteine through phenylalanine. The retained sequence is limited to the CDR3, 48 bases, with the frame set at the first base. The germline ends are 23 bases apart after V is trimmed by 9 bases and J by 5 bases.

Library construction relied on the immunoSEQ multiplex PCR assay. Rearranged TCR beta chain sequences were amplified using the hsTCRB Kit according to the manufacturer's protocol. An Illumina MiSeq was used to sequence the TCRB libraries. From the authors' description of their analysis: Demultiplexing, trimming and gene mapping were performed with the kit vendor's proprietary platform. Held by TCRdb, this immuneACCESS table contains in-frame sequences only and omits some clones. Under half of the omission traces to an unresolved V gene where checked; the cause of the rest is unknown. From that table come the V and J calls and clone size; the DNA was used to work out D and trimming. Present in this sample are some 80,000 clones, approximately 85% of which were seen just once. The ten largest clones add up to 0.6% to 0.95% of the sample. This entry comes from a study of a mutant IDH1 vaccine in newly diagnosed glioma (TCRdb year 2021). Background on the whole study: Across visits V03 through V10, patients got a total of eight vaccinations, given in weeks 1, 3, 5, 7, 11, 15, 19 and 23. Vaccination began 4-6 weeks after radiotherapy alone, or alongside temozolomide cycles in the chemotherapy-containing groups. Of the approximately 30 treated patients, approximately 62% were male and approximately 40% were female, and the mean age was roughly 40 years. Before enrollment, most patients had been given radiochemotherapy with temozolomide as standard therapy, while the rest had received either radiotherapy alone or temozolomide alone. Six visits were used for peripheral blood collection: V03 (baseline), V05, V07, V10, V12 and V13. Longitudinal TCRB deep sequencing was done for about two dozen treated patients, wherever samples were available for exploratory analyses.

What the study reported, not specific to this receptor: PBMC samples for TCRB deep sequencing were selected based on availability. No apparent relationship was observed between pseudoprogression and alterations in the top peripheral T cell clonotypes detected by TCRB sequencing. According to the authors, sample limitations meant that analyses of patient blood samples could not be reproduced. Across multiple MHC alleles, vaccine-induced immune responses were seen in roughly 93% of patients.

This TCR derives from a woman aged 50 to 60 with glioma. The starting material was PBMCs, obtained from a glioma patient whose treatment included an IDH1 peptide vaccine. Recombination linked TRBV19 to TRBJ1-5; the D gene lacks a confident call. The DNA sequence reads TGTGCCAGCCAGGCCCCATCCGGGGAGGGTGATCAGCCCCAGCATTTT. Its translation reads: CASQAPSGEGDQPQHF.